The present T cell receptor beta chain was sequenced within a study of blood T cell repertoires in COVID-19. Study-wide background: The United States, Italy and Spain supplied acute and convalescent COVID-19 samples.

The count of this clone is one. In the original processing: By means of reference gene primer amplification, nucleated cell counts were estimated. The data were produced by immunoSEQ multiplex PCR, yet TCRdb's version contains in-frame clones alone and is incomplete. The V and J calls and clone size were taken over from that table, and D and trimming were inferred from the DNA. The repertoire holds roughly 500,000 clones, with approximately 89% as singletons. Germline CDR1 and CDR2: LNHNV and YYDKDF (reference sequence). Deletions cut 5 bases from V and 3 bases from J, with 7 bases between. CDR3 length: 12 amino acids. Enrollment of patients from Seattle took place during active infection, with longitudinal follow-up.

The sample taken for sequencing was peripheral blood. The TCR comes from a man between 18 and 29 years old with COVID-19, enrolled during active disease. This chain uses TRBV15 with TRBJ1-1; tentatively, D is TRBD1 (6 bases). The CDR3 DNA reads TGTGCCACCAGCCACAGGGACACTGAAGCTTTCTTT. This codes for CATSHRDTEAFF.